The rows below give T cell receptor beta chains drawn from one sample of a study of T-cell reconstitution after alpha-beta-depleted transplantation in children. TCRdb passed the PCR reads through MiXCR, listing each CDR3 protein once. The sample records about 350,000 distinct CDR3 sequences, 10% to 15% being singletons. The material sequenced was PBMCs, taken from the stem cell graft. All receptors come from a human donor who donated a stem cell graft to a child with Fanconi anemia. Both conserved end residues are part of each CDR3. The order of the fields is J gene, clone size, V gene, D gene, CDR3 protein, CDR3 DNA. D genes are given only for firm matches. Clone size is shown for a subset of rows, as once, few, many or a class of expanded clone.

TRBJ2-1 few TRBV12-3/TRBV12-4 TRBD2 CASSSRGVGLAVEQFF TGTGCCAGCAGTTCGAGGGGGGTCGGACTAGCGGTCGAGCAGTTCTTC
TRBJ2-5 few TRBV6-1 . CASSEWKGQETQYF TGTGCCAGCAGTGAATGGAAGGGGCAAGAGACCCAGTACTTC
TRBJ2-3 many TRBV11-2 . CASSSGSPSTDTQYF TGTGCCAGCAGCTCCGGGTCTCCAAGCACAGATACGCAGTATTTT
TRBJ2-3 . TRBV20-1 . CSADLRDTQYF TGCAGTGCCGATTTAAGAGATACGCAGTATTTT
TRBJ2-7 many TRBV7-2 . CASSSQGYEQYF TGCGCCAGCAGTTCCCAGGGATACGAGCAGTACTTC
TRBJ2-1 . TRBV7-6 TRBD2 CASSSLAGGPLNEQFF TGTGCCAGCAGCTCACTAGCGGGGGGGCCTCTAAATGAGCAGTTCTTC
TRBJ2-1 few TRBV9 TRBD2 CASSVRLAANNEQFF TGTGCCAGCAGCGTCCGACTAGCGGCTAACAATGAGCAGTTCTTC
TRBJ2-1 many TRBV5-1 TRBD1 CASRPGTGGFNEQFF TGCGCCAGCAGACCCGGGACAGGAGGGTTTAATGAGCAGTTCTTC
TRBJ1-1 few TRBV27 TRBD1 CASSFSGTGGTEAFF TGTGCCAGCAGTTTTTCCGGGACAGGGGGCACTGAAGCTTTCTTT
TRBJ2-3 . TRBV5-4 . CASSSGIADTQYF TGTGCCAGCAGCTCAGGGATCGCAGATACGCAGTATTTT
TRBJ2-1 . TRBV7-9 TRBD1 CASSGGQYNEQFF TGTGCCAGCAGCGGGGGACAGTACAATGAGCAGTTCTTC
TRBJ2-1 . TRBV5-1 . CASSPRGEGGNEQFF TGCGCCAGCAGCCCGCGTGGAGAGGGTGGGAATGAGCAGTTCTTC
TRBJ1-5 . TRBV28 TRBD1 CASSPWLTGGNQPQHF TGTGCCAGCAGTCCGTGGTTGACAGGGGGCAATCAGCCCCAGCATTTT
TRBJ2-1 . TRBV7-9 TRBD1 CASSPSQGAVLLDEQFF TGTGCCAGCAGCCCCTCACAGGGGGCGGTCCTTTTGGATGAGCAGTTCTTC
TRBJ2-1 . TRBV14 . CASSQGWGRGNEQFF TGTGCCAGCAGCCAAGGGTGGGGCCGGGGAAATGAGCAGTTCTTC
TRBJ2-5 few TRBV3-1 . CASSQTGYRETQYF TGTGCCAGCAGCCAAACAGGGTATCGGGAGACCCAGTACTTC
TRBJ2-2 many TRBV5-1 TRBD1 CASSPGQGRTGELFF TGCGCCAGCAGCCCCGGACAGGGGAGGACCGGGGAGCTGTTTTTT
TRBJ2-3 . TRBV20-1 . CSARSGLDTDTQYF TGCAGTGCTAGATCTGGGTTGGACACAGATACGCAGTATTTT
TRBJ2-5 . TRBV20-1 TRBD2 CSGGSGGSETQYF TGCAGTGGGGGAAGCGGGGGGTCGGAGACCCAGTACTTC
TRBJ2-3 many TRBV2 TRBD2 CASSGGGHALRDTQYF TGTGCCAGCAGTGGCGGGGGGCACGCCTTAAGGGATACGCAGTATTTT
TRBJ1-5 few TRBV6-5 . CASSYSGQSNQPQHF TGTGCCAGCAGTTACTCGGGGCAGAGCAATCAGCCCCAGCATTTT
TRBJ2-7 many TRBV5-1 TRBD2 CASSSGGYLYEQYF TGCGCCAGCAGCTCGGGGGGTTACCTCTACGAGCAGTACTTC
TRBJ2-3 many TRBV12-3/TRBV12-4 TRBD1 CASSSQGDTDTQYF TGTGCCAGCTCCTCCCAGGGGGACACAGATACGCAGTATTTT
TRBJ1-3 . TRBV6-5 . CASSYSEGSGANSGNTIYF TGTGCCAGCAGTTACTCAGAAGGGTCAGGGGCCAACTCTGGAAACACCATATATTTT
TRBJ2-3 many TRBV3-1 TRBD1 CASSQDRDSDTDTQYF TGTGCCAGCAGCCAAGATCGGGACAGTGACACAGATACGCAGTATTTT
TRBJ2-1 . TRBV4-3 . CASSQEALASLNRFF TGCGCCAGCAGCCAGGAAGCCCTCGCCAGTTTGAATCGGTTCTTC
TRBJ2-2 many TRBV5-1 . CASSLFQGAGELFF TGCGCCAGCAGCTTGTTTCAGGGAGCCGGGGAGCTGTTTTTT
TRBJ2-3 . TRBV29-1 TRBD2 CSVWTSGGTTDTQYF TGCAGCGTCTGGACCAGCGGGGGGACCACAGATACGCAGTATTTT
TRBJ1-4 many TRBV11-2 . CASSLLGNEKLFF TGTGCCAGCAGCTTATTGGGGAATGAAAAACTGTTTTTT
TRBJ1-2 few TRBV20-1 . CSASIQGLPYGYTF TGCAGTGCCTCAATACAGGGACTTCCCTATGGCTACACCTTC
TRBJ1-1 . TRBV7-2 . CASSSEGRPGDTEAFF TGTGCCAGCAGCTCGGAGGGACGCCCGGGTGACACTGAAGCTTTCTTT